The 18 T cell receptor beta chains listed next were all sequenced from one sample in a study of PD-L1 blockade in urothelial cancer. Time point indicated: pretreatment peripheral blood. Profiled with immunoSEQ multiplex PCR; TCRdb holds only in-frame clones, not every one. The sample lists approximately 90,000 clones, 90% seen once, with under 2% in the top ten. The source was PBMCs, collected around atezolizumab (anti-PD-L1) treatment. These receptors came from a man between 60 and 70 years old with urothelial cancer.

The CDR3 nucleotides are TGTGCCAGCAGCCCTACATCATCGGGGGGGGCCTTAGATACGCAGTATTTT. It is translated as CASSPTSSGGALDTQYF. The gene calls are TRBV4-2 and TRBJ2-3, with TRBD2 matching over 8 bases. CDR1 is LGHNA, CDR2 YNFKEQ, per germline. The CDR3 has 17 amino acids. J gave up 5 bases and V 4 bases, and 14 bases lay outside the gene matches.

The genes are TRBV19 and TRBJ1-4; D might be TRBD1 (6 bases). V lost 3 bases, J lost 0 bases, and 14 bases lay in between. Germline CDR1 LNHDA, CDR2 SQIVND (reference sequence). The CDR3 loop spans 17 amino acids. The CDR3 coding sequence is TGTGCCAGTAGTATCCCTGGACAGCCTGCAACTAATGAAAAACTGTTTTTT. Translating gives CASSIPGQPATNEKLFF.

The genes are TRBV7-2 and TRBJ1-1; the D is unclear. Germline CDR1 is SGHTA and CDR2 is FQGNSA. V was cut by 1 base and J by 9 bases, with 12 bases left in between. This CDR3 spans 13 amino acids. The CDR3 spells CASSLVLRTQAFF. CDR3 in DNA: TGTGCCAGCAGCTTAGTGCTGAGGACTCAAGCTTTCTTT.

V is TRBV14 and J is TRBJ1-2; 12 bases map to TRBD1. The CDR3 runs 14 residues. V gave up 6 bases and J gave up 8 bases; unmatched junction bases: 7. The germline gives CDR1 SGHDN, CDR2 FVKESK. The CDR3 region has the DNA TGTGCCAGCAGACGGGGACAGGGGGCCGGCGGCTACACCTTC. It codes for CASRRGQGAGGYTF.

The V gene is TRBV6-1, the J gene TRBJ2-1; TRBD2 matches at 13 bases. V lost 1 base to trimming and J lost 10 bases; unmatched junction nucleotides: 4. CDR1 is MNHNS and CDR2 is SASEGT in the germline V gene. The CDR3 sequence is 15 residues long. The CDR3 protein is CASSEVRLAGGEQFF. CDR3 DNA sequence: TGTGCCAGCAGTGAAGTGCGACTAGCGGGAGGAGAGCAGTTCTTC.

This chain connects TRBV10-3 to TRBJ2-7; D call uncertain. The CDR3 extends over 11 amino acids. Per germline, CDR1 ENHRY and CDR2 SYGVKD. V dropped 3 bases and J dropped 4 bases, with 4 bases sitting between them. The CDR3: CAISDVYEQYF. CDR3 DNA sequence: TGTGCCATCAGTGACGTTTACGAGCAGTACTTC.

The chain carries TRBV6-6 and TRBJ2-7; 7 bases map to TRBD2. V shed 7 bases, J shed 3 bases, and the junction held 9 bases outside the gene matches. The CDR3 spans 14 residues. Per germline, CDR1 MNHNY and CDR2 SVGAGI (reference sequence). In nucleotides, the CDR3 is TGTGCCAGCACCACCCTCCGGGACTACTACGAGCAGTACTTC. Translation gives CASTTLRDYYEQYF.

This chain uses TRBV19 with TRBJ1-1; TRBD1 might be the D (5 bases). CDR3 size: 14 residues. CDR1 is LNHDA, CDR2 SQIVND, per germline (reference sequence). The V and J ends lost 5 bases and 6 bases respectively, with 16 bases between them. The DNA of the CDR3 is TGTGCCAGTAGTCTACGGGGCCGGGGGGCTGAAGCTTTCTTT. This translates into CASSLRGRGAEAFF. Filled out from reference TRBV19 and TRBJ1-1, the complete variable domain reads DGGITQSPKYLFRKEGQNVTLSCEQNLNHDAMYWYRQDPGQGLRLIYYSQIVNDFQKGDIAEGYSVSREKKESFPLTVTSAQKNPTAFYLCASSLRGRGAEAFFGQGTRLTVV.

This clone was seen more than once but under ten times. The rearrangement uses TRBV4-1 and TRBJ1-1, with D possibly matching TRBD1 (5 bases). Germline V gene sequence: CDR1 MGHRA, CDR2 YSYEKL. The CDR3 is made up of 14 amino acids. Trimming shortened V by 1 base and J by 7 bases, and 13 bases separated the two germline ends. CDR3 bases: TGCGCCAGCAGCCAAGTGGGCGGGGCGATTGAAGCTTTCTTT. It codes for CASSQVGGAIEAFF.

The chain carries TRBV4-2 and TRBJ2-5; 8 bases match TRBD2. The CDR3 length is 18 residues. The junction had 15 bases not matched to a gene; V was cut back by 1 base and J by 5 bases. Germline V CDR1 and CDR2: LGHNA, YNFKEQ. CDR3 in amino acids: CASSQGNIAGIFGETQYF. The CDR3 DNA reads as TGTGCCAGCAGCCAAGGGAACATAGCGGGGATTTTCGGGGAGACCCAGTACTTC.

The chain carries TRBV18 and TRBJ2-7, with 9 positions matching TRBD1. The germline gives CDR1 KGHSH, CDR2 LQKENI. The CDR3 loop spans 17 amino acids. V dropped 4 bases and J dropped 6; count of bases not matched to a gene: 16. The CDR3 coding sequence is TGTGCCAGCTCACAACCGGGACAGGGCACCCTCTCGGGCGAGCAGTACTTC. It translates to CASSQPGQGTLSGEQYF.

The CDR3 DNA reads as TGTGCCAGCAGTGTCCAACAGGGGGCGCTAGGAGGAAACACCATATATTTT. The encoded protein is CASSVQQGALGGNTIYF. The chain is built from TRBV2 and TRBJ1-3; 9 nucleotides agree with TRBD1. CDR1 is SNHLY, CDR2 FYNNEI, per germline. The V and J ends lost 4 bases and 4 bases, in that order; junction bases with no gene match: 11. This CDR3 has 17 amino acids.

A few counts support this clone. The DNA of the CDR3 is TGTGCCTGGAGTGTAGGGGCAGTCCAAGAGACCCAGTACTTC. Its translation: CAWSVGAVQETQYF. V usage is TRBV30 and J usage is TRBJ2-5; tentatively, D is TRBD1 (5 bases). The CDR3 runs to 14 residues. With 0 bases removed from V and 1 base from J, the gap between germline ends came to 9 bases. Looked up from germline, CDR1 is GTSNPN and CDR2 is SVGIG (reference sequence).

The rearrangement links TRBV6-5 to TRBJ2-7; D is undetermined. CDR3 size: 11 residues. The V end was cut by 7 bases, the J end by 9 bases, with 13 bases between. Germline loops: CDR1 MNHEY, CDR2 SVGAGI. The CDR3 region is CASTYFTVQYF. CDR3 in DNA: TGTGCCAGCACCTATTTCACGGTGCAGTACTTC.

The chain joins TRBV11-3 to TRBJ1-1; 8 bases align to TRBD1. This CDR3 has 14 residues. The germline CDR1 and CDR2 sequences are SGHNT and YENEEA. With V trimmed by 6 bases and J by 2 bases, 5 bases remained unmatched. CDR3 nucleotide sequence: TGTGCCAGCAGGCTAGCAGGGGGCAACACTGAAGCTTTCTTT. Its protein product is CASRLAGGNTEAFF.

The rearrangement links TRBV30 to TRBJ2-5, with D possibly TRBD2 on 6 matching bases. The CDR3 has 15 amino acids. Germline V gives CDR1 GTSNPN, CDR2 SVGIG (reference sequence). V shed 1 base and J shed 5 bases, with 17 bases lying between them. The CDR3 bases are TGTGCCTGGAGTGACCTCTTAGGAGGGAGGGAGACCCAGTACTTC. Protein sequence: CAWSDLLGGRETQYF.

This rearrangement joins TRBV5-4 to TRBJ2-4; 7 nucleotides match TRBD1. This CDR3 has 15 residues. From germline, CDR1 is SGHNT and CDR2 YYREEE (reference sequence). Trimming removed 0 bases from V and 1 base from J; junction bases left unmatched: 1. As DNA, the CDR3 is TGTGCCAGCAGCTTGGCACAGGGGGCCAAAAACATTCAGTACTTC. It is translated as CASSLAQGAKNIQYF.

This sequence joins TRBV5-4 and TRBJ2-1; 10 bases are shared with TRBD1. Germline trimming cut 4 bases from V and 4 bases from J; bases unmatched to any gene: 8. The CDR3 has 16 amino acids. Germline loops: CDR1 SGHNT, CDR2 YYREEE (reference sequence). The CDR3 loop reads CASSPPDRGPYNEQFF. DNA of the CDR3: TGTGCCAGCAGCCCACCCGACAGGGGGCCTTACAATGAGCAGTTCTTC.